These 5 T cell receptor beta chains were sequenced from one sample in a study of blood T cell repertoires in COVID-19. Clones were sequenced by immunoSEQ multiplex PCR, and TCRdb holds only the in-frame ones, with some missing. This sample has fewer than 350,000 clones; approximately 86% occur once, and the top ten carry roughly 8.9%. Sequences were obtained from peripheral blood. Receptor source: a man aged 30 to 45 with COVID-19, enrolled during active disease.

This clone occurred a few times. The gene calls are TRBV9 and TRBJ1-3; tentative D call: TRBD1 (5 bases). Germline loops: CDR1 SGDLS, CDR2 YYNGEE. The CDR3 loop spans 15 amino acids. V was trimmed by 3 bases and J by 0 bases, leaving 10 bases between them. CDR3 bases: TGTGCCAGCAGCGCCGGACATAGCTCTGGAAACACCATATATTTT. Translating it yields CASSAGHSSGNTIYF.

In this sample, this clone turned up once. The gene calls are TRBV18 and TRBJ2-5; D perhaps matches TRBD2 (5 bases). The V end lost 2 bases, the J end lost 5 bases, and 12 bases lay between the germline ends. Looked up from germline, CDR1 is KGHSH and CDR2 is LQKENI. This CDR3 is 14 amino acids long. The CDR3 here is CASSPKEVTETQYF. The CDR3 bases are TGTGCCAGCTCACCAAAGGAGGTCACGGAGACCCAGTACTTC.

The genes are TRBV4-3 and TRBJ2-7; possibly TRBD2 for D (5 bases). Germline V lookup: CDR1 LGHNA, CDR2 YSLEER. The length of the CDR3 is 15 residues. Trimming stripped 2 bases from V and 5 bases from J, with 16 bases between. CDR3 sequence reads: CASSQTFGGTDEQYF. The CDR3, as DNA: TGCGCCAGCAGCCAAACGTTTGGAGGTACCGACGAGCAGTACTTC.

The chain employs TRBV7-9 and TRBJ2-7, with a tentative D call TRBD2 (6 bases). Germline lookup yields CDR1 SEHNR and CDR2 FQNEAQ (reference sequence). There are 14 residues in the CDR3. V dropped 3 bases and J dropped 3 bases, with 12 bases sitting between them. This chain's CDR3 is CASSFVGGFYEQYF. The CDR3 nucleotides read TGTGCCAGCAGCTTCGTGGGGGGTTTCTACGAGCAGTACTTC. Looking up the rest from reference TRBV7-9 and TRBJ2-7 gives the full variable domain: DTGVSQNPRHKITKRGQNVTFRCDPISEHNRLYWYRQTLGQGPEFLTYFQNEAQLEKSRLLSDRFSAERPKGSFSTLEIQRTEQGDSAMYLCASSFVGGFYEQYFGPGTRLTVT.

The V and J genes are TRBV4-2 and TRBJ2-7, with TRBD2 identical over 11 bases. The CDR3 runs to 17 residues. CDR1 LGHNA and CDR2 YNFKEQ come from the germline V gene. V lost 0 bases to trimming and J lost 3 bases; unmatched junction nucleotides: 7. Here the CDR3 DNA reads TGTGCCAGCAGCCAAGATCTGACTAGCGGGGCCTACTACGAGCAGTACTTC. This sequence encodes CASSQDLTSGAYYEQYF.